The source of this T cell receptor (beta chain) is a study of blood T cell repertoires in COVID-19. Measured with immunoSEQ multiplex PCR; TCRdb has only the in-frame clones, and not every one. The sample consists of roughly 200,000 clones, approximately 86% of them appearing once. V dropped 3 bases and J dropped 1 base, with 6 bases sitting between them. The CDR3 spans 12 residues. Germline CDR1 and CDR2: SQVTM and ANQGSEA. Recruits, aged about 18 to 89 years, lived in 20 to 30 US areas. The sequenced sample consisted of PBMCs or T cells enriched from blood (not recorded which). This rearrangement joins TRBV29-1 to TRBJ2-5; D remains ambiguous. The clonotype comes from a woman between 35 and 50 years old with acute COVID-19. The CDR3 loop is CSVDAGQETQYF. DNA for the CDR3: TGCAGCGTTGATGCAGGCCAAGAGACCCAGTACTTC.